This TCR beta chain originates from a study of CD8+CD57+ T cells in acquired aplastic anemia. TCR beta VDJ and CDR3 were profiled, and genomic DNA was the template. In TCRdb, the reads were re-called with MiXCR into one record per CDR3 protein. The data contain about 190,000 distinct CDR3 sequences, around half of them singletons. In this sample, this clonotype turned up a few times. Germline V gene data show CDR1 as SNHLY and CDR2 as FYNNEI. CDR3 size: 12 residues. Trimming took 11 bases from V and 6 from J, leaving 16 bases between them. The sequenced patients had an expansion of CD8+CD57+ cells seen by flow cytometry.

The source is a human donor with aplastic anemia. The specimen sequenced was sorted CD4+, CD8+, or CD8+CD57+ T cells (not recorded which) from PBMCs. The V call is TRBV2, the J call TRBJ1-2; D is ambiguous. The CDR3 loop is CAQPSGWDGYTF. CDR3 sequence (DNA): TGTGCCCAGCCATCCGGGTGGGATGGCTACACCTTC.